This entry features one T cell receptor beta chain sequence. The target antigen is unknown. Per the germline V gene, CDR1 is SGHRS and CDR2 is YFSETQ. This CDR3 is built from 14 residues. Trimming left V 1 base short and J 9 bases short, with 11 bases between. The data were obtained in a study of human T cells and chemical hapten exposure. Overall study results and limits: The study found that DPC sensitization did not change TCRs above 1 in 1000 frequency.

Stated time point: patch test 1, 2 weeks after DPC sensitization. This sample's treatment: therapeutic diphenylcyclopropenone sensitization with weekly scalp DPC. MiXCR, run by TCRdb on the RACE reads, gives a single entry per CDR3 protein. The sample records tens of thousands of distinct CDR3 sequences, 25% to 40% being singletons. This clonotype was sampled from a man aged 35-49 years with alopecia areata. Some clones in this sample may be carry-over from other donors' samples. This rearrangement joins TRBV5-1 to TRBJ2-6; no clear D. The sample was whole blood, taken in connection with sensitization to the hapten diphenylcyclopropenone (DPC). This CDR3 is CASSLRPGGNVLTF. DNA for the CDR3: TGCGCCAGCAGCTTGAGGCCCGGTGGCAACGTCCTGACTTTC.